Here is one TCR beta chain with its context. Its antigen is unknown. The sample is drawn from a study of T cell responses to AZD1222 COVID-19 vaccine. The wider study: Second-dose schedules of about 4 or about 12 weeks were combined. General study results and limits: As reported, nearly half of all spike-specific TCRs target variant regions that are unmutated. The donor group comprised mostly white British people and more females; the analysis possibly underestimated clonal diversity. There were vaccine-associated CD4 TCRs across spike, dominant at 160-218 and 743-854.

Using immunoSEQ multiplex PCR, the repertoire was profiled, and TCRdb retains in-frame clones only, with some absent. The sample shows nearly 100,000 clones, roughly 90% of them seen only once. The CDR3 extends over 15 amino acids. Germline CDR1 LGHNT, CDR2 FRNRAP. Between the trimmed V and J ends, which lost 0 bases and 8 bases, there was a span of 16 bases. The receptor comes from an adult in good health. The source material was peripheral blood, sampled on day 0 of AZD1222 vaccination. This chain joins TRBV12-5 and TRBJ1-1; perhaps TRBD1 as D (6 bases). CDR3 nucleotide sequence: TGTGCTAGTGGTTTGGTTATACCGGGACACCAGGAAGCTTTCTTT. Its translation is CASGLVIPGHQEAFF.